The following is a T cell receptor (beta chain) sequence with its context. Its antigen is not known. Each donor's blood draw was 7.5 to 10 milliliters of peripheral blood. Through a sample-barcoded 5' primer and a J-beta primer mix, a second PCR was run for roughly 7 to 12 cycles. TCRdb used MiXCR to reprocess the 5' RACE reads, holding one entry per CDR3 protein. The sample yields about 1 million distinct CDR3 sequences, roughly 24% seen once. This sample was included in a study of blood T cells in healthy people across ages. General observations from the study: A roughly linear fall in TCR beta diversity per million T cells was seen with increasing age.

This sample also belongs to another study, concerning T cells of mothers and their children. That study adds: At a sensitivity of around 100 clones per million clonotypes, no persistent microchimeric T cell clones appeared.

The source material was blood. The sequence came from a girl aged 2-10 years in good health.

The CDR3 protein is CSARSRGQGPGETQYF. The CDR3 region has the DNA TGCAGTGCTAGATCCCGGGGGCAGGGGCCGGGTGAGACCCAGTACTTC. The rearrangement uses TRBV20-1 and TRBJ2-5, with D possibly being TRBD1 or TRBD2 (6 bases each). CDR3 length equals 16 residues. Trimming shortened V by 2 bases and J by 5 bases, and 21 bases separated the two germline ends. The germline V gene has CDR1 DFQATT and CDR2 SNEGSKA (reference sequence).